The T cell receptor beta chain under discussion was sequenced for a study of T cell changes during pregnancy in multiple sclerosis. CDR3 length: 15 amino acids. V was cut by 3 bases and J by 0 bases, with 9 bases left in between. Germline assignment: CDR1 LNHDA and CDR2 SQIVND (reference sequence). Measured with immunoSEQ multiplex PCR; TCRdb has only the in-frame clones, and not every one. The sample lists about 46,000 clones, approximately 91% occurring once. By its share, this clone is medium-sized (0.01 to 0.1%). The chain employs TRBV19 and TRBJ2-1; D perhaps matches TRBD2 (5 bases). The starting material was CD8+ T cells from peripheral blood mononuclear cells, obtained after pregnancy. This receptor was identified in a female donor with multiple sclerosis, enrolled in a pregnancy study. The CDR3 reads CASSMTGSSYNEQFF. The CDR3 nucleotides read TGTGCCAGTAGTATGACGGGGAGCTCCTACAATGAGCAGTTCTTC.